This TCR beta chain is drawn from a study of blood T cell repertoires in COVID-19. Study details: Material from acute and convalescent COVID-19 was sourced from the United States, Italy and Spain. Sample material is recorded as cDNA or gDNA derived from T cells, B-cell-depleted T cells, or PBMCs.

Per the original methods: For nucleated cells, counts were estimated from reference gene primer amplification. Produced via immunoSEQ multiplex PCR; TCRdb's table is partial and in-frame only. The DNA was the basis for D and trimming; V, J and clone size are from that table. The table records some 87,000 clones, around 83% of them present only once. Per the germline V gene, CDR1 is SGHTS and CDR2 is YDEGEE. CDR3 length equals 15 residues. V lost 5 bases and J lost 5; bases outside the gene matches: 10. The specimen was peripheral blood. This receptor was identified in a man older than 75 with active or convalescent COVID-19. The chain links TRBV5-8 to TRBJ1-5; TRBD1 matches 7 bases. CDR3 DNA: TGTGCCAGCAGGCGATTGTCAGGGGGGTATCAGCCCCAGCATTTT. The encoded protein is CASRRLSGGYQPQHF.